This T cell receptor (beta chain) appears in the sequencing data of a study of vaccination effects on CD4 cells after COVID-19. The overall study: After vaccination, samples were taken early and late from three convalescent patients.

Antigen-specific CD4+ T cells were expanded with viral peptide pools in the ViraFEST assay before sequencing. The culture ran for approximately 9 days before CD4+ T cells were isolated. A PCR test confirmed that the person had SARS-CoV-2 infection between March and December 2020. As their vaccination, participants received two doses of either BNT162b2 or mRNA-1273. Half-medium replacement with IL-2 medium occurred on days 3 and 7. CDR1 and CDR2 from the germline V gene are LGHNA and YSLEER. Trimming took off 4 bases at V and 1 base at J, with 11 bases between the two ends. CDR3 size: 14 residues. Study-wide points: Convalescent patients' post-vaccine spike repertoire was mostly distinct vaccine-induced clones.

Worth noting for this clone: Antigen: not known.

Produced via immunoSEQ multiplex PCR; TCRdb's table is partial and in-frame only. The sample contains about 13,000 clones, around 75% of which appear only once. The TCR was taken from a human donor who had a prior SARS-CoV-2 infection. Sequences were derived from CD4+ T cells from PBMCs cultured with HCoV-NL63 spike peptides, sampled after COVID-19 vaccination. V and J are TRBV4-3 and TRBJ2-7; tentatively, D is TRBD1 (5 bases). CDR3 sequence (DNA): TGCGCCAGCAGCCTTGGGGCGTGGTCCTACGAGCAGTACTTC. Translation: CASSLGAWSYEQYF.